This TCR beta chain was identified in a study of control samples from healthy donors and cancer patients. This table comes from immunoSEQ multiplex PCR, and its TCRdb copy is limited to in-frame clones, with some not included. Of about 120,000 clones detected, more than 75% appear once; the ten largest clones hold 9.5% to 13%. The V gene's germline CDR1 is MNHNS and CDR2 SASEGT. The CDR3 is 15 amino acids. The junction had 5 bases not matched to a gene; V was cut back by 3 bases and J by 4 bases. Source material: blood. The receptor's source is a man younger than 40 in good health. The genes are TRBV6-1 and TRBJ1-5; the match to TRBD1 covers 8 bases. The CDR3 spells CASSEGQGANQPQHF. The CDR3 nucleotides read TGTGCCAGCAGTGAGGGGCAGGGGGCGAATCAGCCCCAGCATTTT.